The next 11 T cell receptor beta chains were all read from a single sample in a study of human CD8 memory T cell subsets. Scientists made TCR beta libraries using UMI-labeled 5' RACE. No DNA is given; TCRdb re-called the 5' RACE reads and lists each CDR3 protein once. The table counts approximately 9,300 distinct CDR3 sequences; 22% lies in the top ten. The source material was CD8+ T cells from PBMCs. Receptor source: a human donor in good health.

The rearrangement joins TRBV9 to TRBJ2-7; as DNA is missing, the TRBD1 call by TCRdb cannot be tested. Germline V gene sequence: CDR1 SGDLS, CDR2 YYNGEE. This CDR3 is built from 15 residues. The CDR3 reads CASSSFLPLLGVQYF.

The genes are TRBV25-1 and TRBJ2-5; as DNA is missing, the TRBD2 call by TCRdb cannot be tested. Germline CDR1 is MGHDK and CDR2 is SYGVNS. The CDR3 is made up of 15 amino acids. The CDR3 spells CASSEWRKVGETQYF.

In terms of frequency, this clonotype is medium-sized. The CDR3 region is CASREAGEQETQYF. The V gene is TRBV6-2 or TRBV6-3, the J gene TRBJ2-5; lacking DNA, the TRBD2 call made by TCRdb goes unchecked. The germline V gene has CDR1 MNHEY and CDR2 SVGEGT. This CDR3 spans 14 amino acids.

According to its frequency, this clonotype is medium-sized (0.01 to 0.1%). The chain combines TRBV3-1 with TRBJ2-7; TCRdb outputs TRBD1, but without DNA this stays unchecked. The CDR3 sequence is 15 residues long. The V gene's germline CDR1 is LGHDT and CDR2 YNNKEL (reference sequence). CDR3 in amino acids: CASSARTEMLYEQYF.

This chain links TRBV7-8 with TRBJ2-5. This CDR3 is built from 14 residues. From germline, CDR1 is SGHVS and CDR2 FQNEAQ. This CDR3 reads CASSFLTNQETQYF.

The chain has TRBV9 and TRBJ2-3; no DNA is available, so the TRBD2 call from TCRdb remains unchecked. There are 16 residues in the CDR3. Germline values: CDR1 SGDLS, CDR2 YYNGEE. The CDR3 reads CASSKLAGSSTDTQYF.

V is TRBV4-3 and J is TRBJ2-7. In germline, CDR1 is LGHNA, CDR2 YSLEER. CDR3 length: 13 amino acids. The CDR3 spells CASSQDRGIEQYF.

The chain employs TRBV7-9 and TRBJ2-7; TCRdb's D call of TRBD2 is untestable without DNA. Germline V gene data show CDR1 as SEHNR and CDR2 as FQNEAQ (reference sequence). The CDR3 is made up of 19 amino acids. The CDR3 reads CASSAGLAGGTRKPYEQYF.

CDR3 region: CASGLGFEWGQVGELFF. This chain connects TRBV12-5 to TRBJ2-2; TCRdb's D call, TRBD1, is unchecked because there is no DNA. The length of the CDR3 is 17 residues. Germline V gives CDR1 LGHNT, CDR2 FRNRAP.

The chain couples TRBV11-2 to TRBJ2-5; as DNA is missing, the TRBD1 call by TCRdb cannot be tested. The CDR3 is made up of 14 amino acids. Germline CDR1 SGHAT, CDR2 FQNNGV. CDR3 residues: CASRDPGGGETQYF. Full variable domain (outside the CDR3, taken from reference TRBV11-2 and TRBJ2-5): EAGVAQSPRYKIIEKRQSVAFWCNPISGHATLYWYQQILGQGPKLLIQFQNNGVVDDSQLPKDRFSAERLKGVDSTLKIQPAKLEDSAVYLCASRDPGGGETQYFGPGTRLLVL.

CDR3 in amino acids: CASSFAGTNYNEQFF. V and J are TRBV7-8 and TRBJ2-1; TCRdb picks TRBD1, but there is no DNA to check that call. In germline, CDR1 is SGHVS, CDR2 FQNEAQ. This CDR3 spans 15 amino acids.